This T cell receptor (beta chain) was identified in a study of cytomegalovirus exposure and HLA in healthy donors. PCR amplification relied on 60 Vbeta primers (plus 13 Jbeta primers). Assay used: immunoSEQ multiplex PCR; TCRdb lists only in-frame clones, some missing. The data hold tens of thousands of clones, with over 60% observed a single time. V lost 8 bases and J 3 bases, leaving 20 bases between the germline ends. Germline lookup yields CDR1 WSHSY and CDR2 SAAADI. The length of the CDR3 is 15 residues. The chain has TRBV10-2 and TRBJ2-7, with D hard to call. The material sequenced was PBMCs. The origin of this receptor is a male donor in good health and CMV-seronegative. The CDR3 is CASSLSWPSDYEQYF. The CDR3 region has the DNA TGCGCCAGCTCTCTGTCTTGGCCGTCCGACTACGAGCAGTACTTC.